The 6 T cell receptor beta chains reported below all come from one sample, sequenced in a study of cytomegalovirus exposure and HLA in healthy donors. Primers: 60 Vbeta forward and 13 Jbeta reverse. Assay used: immunoSEQ multiplex PCR; TCRdb lists only in-frame clones, some missing. The table lists 120,000 or so clones, about 80% of them singletons. Sequences were obtained from PBMCs. The source is a woman in her 50s in good health and CMV-seropositive.

This sequence joins TRBV5-5 and TRBJ1-1; D is perhaps TRBD1 (6 bases). The CDR3 loop spans 14 amino acids. Trimming pared 6 bases from V and 1 base from J, leaving 13 bases between. CDR1 is SGHKS, CDR2 YYEKEE, per germline (reference sequence). CDR3 sequence reads: CASTIGGENTEAFF. The CDR3, as DNA: TGTGCCAGCACCATAGGGGGGGAGAACACTGAAGCTTTCTTT.

The chain carries TRBV11-2 and TRBJ2-1; 16 bases are shared with TRBD2. The CDR3 has 18 amino acids. The V gene's germline CDR1 is SGHAT and CDR2 FQNNGV. The V gene end was trimmed by 5 bases and the J gene end by 15 bases; junction bases not matched to a gene: 19. Written as DNA, the CDR3 is TGTGCCAGCAGCCCATGGGGTCAGGCCGGGACTAGCGGGGGGGGTGGGTTCTTC. Protein product: CASSPWGQAGTSGGGGFF.

This CDR3 is CASSSGWSGAITDTQYF. As DNA, the CDR3 is TGCGCCAGCAGCTCCGGGTGGAGCGGGGCCATCACAGATACGCAGTATTTT. V is TRBV5-1 and J is TRBJ2-3; 7 nucleotides line up with TRBD2. V lost 3 bases and J lost 2; bases outside the gene matches: 12. From germline, CDR1 is SGHRS and CDR2 YFSETQ. The CDR3 length is 17 residues.

The chain recombines TRBV9 with TRBJ1-1, with D possibly being TRBD1 (6 bases). V lost 0 bases and J lost 5, with 17 bases in between. The CDR3 totals 16 residues. The germline CDR1 and CDR2 sequences are SGDLS and YYNGEE. CDR3 loop: CASSVGRQALRTEAFF. The CDR3 DNA is TGTGCCAGCAGCGTAGGGAGACAGGCTTTGAGAACTGAAGCTTTCTTT.

The J gene is TRBJ2-2, the V gene TRBV7-3; TRBD1 aligns across 7 bases. The CDR3 length is 14 residues. The germline CDR1 and CDR2 sequences are SGHTA and FQGTGA. V shed 5 bases, J shed 7 bases, and the junction held 7 bases outside the gene matches. CDR3 amino acids: CASSPEQGYGELFF. CDR3 DNA sequence: TGTGCCAGCAGCCCCGAACAGGGGTACGGGGAGCTGTTTTTT.

This clone appeared a single time. V usage is TRBV11-2 and J usage is TRBJ2-5; possibly TRBD1 for D (6 bases). Germline V gene data show CDR1 as SGHAT and CDR2 as FQNNGV. There are 14 residues in the CDR3. Trimming took off 5 bases at V and 4 bases at J, with 14 bases between the two ends. CDR3 DNA: TGTGCCAGCAGCCTCAACAGGGTGCCAGAGACCCAGTACTTC. Its protein product is CASSLNRVPETQYF.